The 27 T cell receptor beta chains below come from one sample, sequenced in a study of blood T cell repertoires in COVID-19. Assay used: immunoSEQ multiplex PCR; TCRdb lists only in-frame clones, some missing. The data contain 70,000 to 85,000 clones, about nine tenths of them singletons. The sample consisted of peripheral blood. These receptors were collected from a human donor in a cohort sampled during active COVID-19.

The chain uses TRBV7-6 and TRBJ2-7, with 11 bases fitting TRBD1. V shed 3 bases, J shed 6 bases, and the junction held 7 bases outside the gene matches. CDR3 length: 15 residues. Germline-derived CDR1 and CDR2 are SGHVS and FNYEAQ. The DNA of the CDR3 is TGTGCCAGCAGCTTGAGGACAGGGGGCGCGACCGAGCAGTACTTC. As protein: CASSLRTGGATEQYF.

The chain joins TRBV5-6 to TRBJ2-5, with TRBD1 matching over 10 bases. The CDR3 runs 14 residues. Looked up from germline, CDR1 is SGHDT and CDR2 is YYEEEE. The V segment lost 4 bases and the J segment 5 bases; nucleotides outside the gene matches: 5. The CDR3 loop is CASSRDRGGETQYF. CDR3 nucleotide sequence: TGTGCCAGCAGCAGGGACAGGGGCGGGGAGACCCAGTACTTC.

This chain connects TRBV5-4 to TRBJ1-2; TRBD1 might be the D (6 bases). V lost 0 bases, J lost 2 bases, and 8 bases lay in between. Germline V gives CDR1 SGHNT, CDR2 YYREEE (reference sequence). The CDR3 totals 14 residues. CDR3 loop: CASSLGQGNYGYTF. The CDR3 region has the DNA TGTGCCAGCAGCTTGGGTCAGGGGAACTATGGCTACACCTTC.

This clone was detected only once. The V and J genes are TRBV7-2 and TRBJ2-7; 9 bases are shared with TRBD1. Germline trimming cut 1 base from V and 0 bases from J; bases unmatched to any gene: 7. This CDR3 contains 17 residues. Germline CDR1 reads SGHTA; CDR2 reads FQGNSA. The CDR3 spells CASSLDPRDRVSYEQYF. The CDR3 nucleotides are TGTGCCAGCAGCTTAGACCCGCGGGACAGGGTCTCCTACGAGCAGTACTTC.

The chain employs TRBV2 and TRBJ2-5; D gene ambiguous. The ends were cut back, 6 bases at V and 0 bases at J, with 8 bases in the middle. The length of the CDR3 is 13 residues. The V gene's germline CDR1 is SNHLY and CDR2 FYNNEI. CDR3 bases: TGTGCCAGCAGGCGAAGCGACCAAGAGACCCAGTACTTC. As protein: CASRRSDQETQYF.

The rearrangement uses TRBV28 and TRBJ1-1, with D possibly being TRBD1 (5 bases). Trimming removed 6 bases from V and 3 bases from J, with 20 bases in between. The CDR3 covers 16 residues. Germline V lookup: CDR1 MDHEN, CDR2 SYDVKM. Written as DNA, the CDR3 is TGTGCCAGCAGCCGAGGACTCGGGGCGGGGGACACTGAAGCTTTCTTT. Translating it yields CASSRGLGAGDTEAFF.

The chain combines TRBV15 with TRBJ2-1; 9 positions match TRBD2. J was trimmed by 5 bases and V by 0 bases; bases with no gene match: 2. The CDR3 sequence is 15 residues long. Germline CDR1 reads LNHNV; CDR2 reads YYDKDF (reference sequence). CDR3 DNA: TGTGCCACCAGCAGAGAGCGGGAGGGGAACAATGAGCAGTTCTTC. Its protein is CATSREREGNNEQFF. Looking up the rest from reference TRBV15 and TRBJ2-1 gives the full variable domain: DAMVIQNPRYQVTQFGKPVTLSCSQTLNHNVMYWYQQKSSQAPKLLFHYYDKDFNNEADTPDNFQSRRPNTSFCFLDIRSPGLGDTAMYLCATSREREGNNEQFFGPGTRLTVL.

This sequence joins TRBV28 and TRBJ2-3, with 7 nucleotides matching TRBD1. The CDR3 has 14 amino acids. CDR1 and CDR2 (germline): MDHEN, SYDVKM. With V trimmed by 5 bases and J by 1 base, 3 bases remained unmatched. CDR3 bases: TGTGCCAGCAGTCTCGGACAGGGCACAGATACGCAGTATTTT. Translating gives CASSLGQGTDTQYF.

J is TRBJ2-3 and V is TRBV7-8, with TRBD2 matching over 7 bases. The trim removed 2 bases at V and 0 bases at J, leaving 8 bases unmatched. Germline assignment: CDR1 SGHVS and CDR2 FQNEAQ. The CDR3 runs to 17 residues. The DNA for the CDR3 is TGTGCCAGCAGCTTAAGAGGGAGGGGAACTAGCACAGATACGCAGTATTTT. Its translation: CASSLRGRGTSTDTQYF. Complete variable domain (other parts from reference TRBV7-8 and TRBJ2-3): GAGVSQSPRYKVAKRGQDVALRCDPISGHVSLFWYQQALGQGPEFLTYFQNEAQLDKSGLPSDRFFAERPEGSVSTLKIQRTQQEDSAVYLCASSLRGRGTSTDTQYFGPGTRLTVL.

J is TRBJ2-7 and V is TRBV4-3, with 7 positions matching TRBD2. Germline V CDR1 and CDR2: LGHNA, YSLEER. J gave up 4 bases and V 4 bases, and 10 bases lay outside the gene matches. CDR3 length equals 15 residues. The chain's CDR3 is CASSPKWERGYEQYF. As DNA, the CDR3 is TGCGCCAGCAGCCCTAAATGGGAGCGGGGATACGAGCAGTACTTC.

The chain joins TRBV19 to TRBJ1-1; D is perhaps TRBD1 (6 bases). The germline V gene has CDR1 LNHDA and CDR2 SQIVND (reference sequence). The V end lost 7 bases, the J end lost 0 bases, and 12 bases lay between the germline ends. The CDR3 totals 14 residues. In DNA, the CDR3 is TGTGCCAGTAACTTAGGGGGAGTGAACACTGAAGCTTTCTTT. Encoded protein: CASNLGGVNTEAFF.

This clone was recorded only once. The chain joins TRBV4-3 to TRBJ2-1, with a possible D match to TRBD2 (5 bases). Trimming pared 0 bases from V and 5 bases from J, leaving 17 bases between. The germline CDR1 and CDR2 sequences are LGHNA and YSLEER. The CDR3 sequence is 17 residues long. The CDR3: CASSQDFGSLSDNEQFF. The CDR3 DNA is TGCGCCAGCAGCCAAGATTTTGGGAGCCTAAGTGACAATGAGCAGTTCTTC.

The count of this clone is one. The J gene is TRBJ2-1, the V gene TRBV7-6; 8 bases agree with TRBD2. CDR3 length equals 16 residues. Losses at the gene ends were 5 bases for V and 0 bases for J; bases not matched to a gene: 6. In germline, CDR1 is SGHVS, CDR2 FNYEAQ. The CDR3 sequence is CASSPSGQSSYNEQFF. Here the CDR3 DNA reads TGTGCCAGCAGCCCTAGCGGGCAGAGCTCCTACAATGAGCAGTTCTTC. The variable domain in full, with the rest retrieved from reference TRBV7-6 and TRBJ2-1, is GAGVSQSPRYKVTKRGQDVALRCDPISGHVSLYWYRQALGQGPEFLTYFNYEAQQDKSGLPNDRFSAERPEGSISTLTIQRTEQRDSAMYRCASSPSGQSSYNEQFFGPGTRLTVL.

The rearrangement joins TRBV7-3 to TRBJ2-3; TRBD1 agrees at 8 bases. CDR1 SGHTA and CDR2 FQGTGA come from the germline V gene. V lost 5 bases, J lost 2 bases, and 3 bases stayed unmatched. CDR3 length: 14 residues. The CDR3 DNA is TGTGCCAGCAGCCAGGGGGCGGCCACAGATACGCAGTATTTT. This codes for CASSQGAATDTQYF.

V gene TRBV4-1 combines with J gene TRBJ1-2, with D possibly TRBD1 on 6 matching bases. The germline CDR1 and CDR2 sequences are MGHRA and YSYEKL. Trimming pared 4 bases from V and 9 bases from J, leaving 24 bases between. The CDR3 has 16 residues. CDR3 coding DNA: TGCGCCAGCAGCCGAGAGATCCGACAGGCGTCCGTGAGCTACACCTTC. Translated, it gives CASSREIRQASVSYTF.

V is TRBV4-1 and J is TRBJ2-1; 10 nucleotides agree with TRBD1. With 2 bases clipped from V and 10 bases from J, the junction kept 8 bases outside the gene matches. The CDR3 runs to 15 residues. Germline V gene data show CDR1 as MGHRA and CDR2 as YSYEKL. The CDR3 DNA reads TGCGCCAGCAGCCAAACCGGGACAGGGGAAATGGAGCAGTTCTTC. This sequence encodes CASSQTGTGEMEQFF.

The chain employs TRBV7-2 and TRBJ2-7; TRBD1 matches 8 bases. The CDR3 runs 15 residues. The V gene end was trimmed by 1 base and the J gene end by 1 base; junction bases not matched to a gene: 3. The germline CDR1 and CDR2 sequences are SGHTA and FQGNSA. CDR3 sequence reads: CASSLVHRGSYEQYF. The CDR3 nucleotides are TGTGCCAGCAGCTTAGTCCACAGGGGGTCCTACGAGCAGTACTTC.

This chain links TRBV7-6 with TRBJ2-3, with TRBD2 matching 15 bases. The CDR3 totals 18 residues. V lost 4 bases to trimming and J lost 5 bases; unmatched junction nucleotides: 10. Germline values: CDR1 SGHVS, CDR2 FNYEAQ. The CDR3 here is CASSSEYRTSGREDTQYF. CDR3 sequence (DNA): TGTGCCAGCAGCTCCGAATACAGGACTAGCGGGAGGGAAGATACGCAGTATTTT.

The CDR3: CASSPPGQPYGTDTQYF. DNA for the CDR3: TGTGCCAGCTCACCCCCGGGACAGCCCTATGGCACAGATACGCAGTATTTT. The chain has TRBV18 and TRBJ2-3; 7 bases map to TRBD1. CDR1 and CDR2 (germline): KGHSH, LQKENI. The CDR3 consists of 17 residues. The junction had 10 bases not matched to a gene; V was cut back by 3 bases and J by 1 base.

The gene calls are TRBV28 and TRBJ2-7; tentatively, D is TRBD2 (5 bases). This CDR3 is built from 12 residues. The germline V gene encodes CDR1 MDHEN and CDR2 SYDVKM. V was pared by 8 bases and J by 3 bases, with 11 bases between. CDR3 in amino acids: CASGSGYYEQYF. CDR3 in DNA: TGTGCCAGCGGCAGCGGATACTACGAGCAGTACTTC.

V and J are TRBV7-9 and TRBJ1-1, with 9 bases matching TRBD1. The CDR3 extends over 14 amino acids. J lost 7 bases, V lost 5 bases, and 8 bases had no gene match. CDR1 is SEHNR and CDR2 is FQNEAQ in the germline V gene (reference sequence). CDR3 amino acids: CASSHGTGILEAFF. DNA for the CDR3: TGTGCCAGCAGCCACGGGACAGGGATACTTGAAGCTTTCTTT.

The chain uses TRBV13 and TRBJ2-7; a possible D gene is TRBD2 (6 bases). The germline V and J ends were trimmed by 2 bases and 2 bases, with 7 bases remaining between them. The CDR3 extends over 13 amino acids. Germline loops: CDR1 PRHDT, CDR2 FYEKMQ (reference sequence). CDR3 region: CASSLREAYEQYF. The CDR3 region has the DNA TGTGCCAGCAGCTTAAGGGAGGCCTACGAGCAGTACTTC.

The chain couples TRBV24-1 to TRBJ2-1; 7 bases map to TRBD1. CDR3 length: 15 amino acids. The V gene end was trimmed by 11 bases and the J gene end by 5 bases; junction bases not matched to a gene: 14. The germline CDR1 and CDR2 sequences are KGHDR and SFDVKD. The chain's CDR3 is CASQGVFQGDNEQFF. Written as DNA, the CDR3 is TGTGCCAGTCAGGGGGTATTTCAGGGGGACAATGAGCAGTTCTTC.

This chain connects TRBV5-5 to TRBJ2-1, with D unclear. CDR1 is SGHKS, CDR2 YYEKEE, per germline (reference sequence). The CDR3 has 14 residues. The V end lost 0 bases, the J end lost 6 bases, and 10 bases lay between the germline ends. The CDR3 DNA reads as TGTGCCAGCAGCTTGGTGCGAGGTCTCAATGAGCAGTTCTTC. Encoded protein: CASSLVRGLNEQFF.

This chain uses TRBV7-2 with TRBJ2-5; 9 positions match TRBD1. Germline V gene data show CDR1 as SGHTA and CDR2 as FQGNSA. This CDR3 is 16 amino acids long. Trimming took 3 bases from V and 6 from J; bases not matched to a gene: 11. CDR3 nucleotides: TGTGCCAGCAGCTTCACCTCGGGACAGGGTGAGAAGACCCAGTACTTC. This gives the protein CASSFTSGQGEKTQYF.

The chain joins TRBV2 to TRBJ1-1; D might be TRBD1 (5 bases). This CDR3 is built from 14 residues. Germline CDR1 and CDR2: SNHLY and FYNNEI. With 3 bases removed from V and 1 base from J, the gap between germline ends came to 9 bases. This CDR3 is CASSERRGNTEAFF. CDR3 DNA sequence: TGTGCCAGCAGTGAGCGGAGGGGGAACACTGAAGCTTTCTTT.

CDR3 loop: CASSLAGGGTDTQYF. DNA of the CDR3: TGTGCCAGCAGCTTAGCGGGAGGGGGCACAGATACGCAGTATTTT. V and J are TRBV5-4 and TRBJ2-3, with TRBD2 matching 10 bases. V lost 2 bases, J lost 1 base, and 1 base stayed unmatched. This CDR3 is built from 15 residues. The V gene's germline CDR1 is SGHNT and CDR2 YYREEE (reference sequence).